Each of the 16 T cell receptor beta chains below was sequenced from the same sample in a study of shared clonotypes between healthy human individuals. Profiled with immunoSEQ multiplex PCR; TCRdb holds only in-frame clones, not every one. The sample consists of some 2.4 million clones, 93% of them appearing once. Material for sequencing was naive CD4+ T cells from PBMCs. Subset specified: CD45RA+ positively selected. All receptors come from a man aged 18 to 29 in good health. Some clones in this sample may be carry-over from other donors' samples.

This chain connects TRBV6-5 to TRBJ1-6; D not certain. Germline V gene data show CDR1 as MNHEY and CDR2 as SVGAGI. This CDR3 has 15 amino acids. The germline V and J ends were trimmed by 6 bases and 4 bases, with 13 bases remaining between them. DNA of the CDR3: TGTGCCAGCAGCAGACGGGAACCATATAATTCACCCCTCCACTTT. This encodes CASSRREPYNSPLHF.

The chain links TRBV19 to TRBJ1-1; no reliable D call. CDR1 and CDR2 (germline): LNHDA, SQIVND (reference sequence). CDR3 length: 15 amino acids. V was pared by 3 bases and J by 6 bases, with 17 bases between. The chain's CDR3 is CASSMIFRGKAEAFF. DNA of the CDR3: TGTGCCAGTAGTATGATTTTCCGGGGAAAGGCTGAAGCTTTCTTT.

To note about this clone: The sample holds other DNA sequences that translate to the same CDR3. The J gene is TRBJ2-3, the V gene TRBV6-5, with TRBD2 matching 7 bases. The CDR3 has 15 amino acids. V lost 2 bases to trimming and J lost 5 bases; unmatched junction nucleotides: 7. From germline, CDR1 is MNHEY and CDR2 SVGAGI. In DNA, the CDR3 is TGTGCCAGCAGTTACGTGGCGGGAGCGGGAGATACGCAGTATTTT. It is translated as CASSYVAGAGDTQYF.

The chain links TRBV7-8 to TRBJ1-1, with D tentatively TRBD1 (5 bases). V dropped 6 bases and J dropped 0 bases, with 17 bases sitting between them. The CDR3 contains 16 residues. Germline V gene sequence: CDR1 SGHVS, CDR2 FQNEAQ. In DNA form, the CDR3 reads TGTGCCAGCAGTTCCTCCGGGTGGGACCTGAACACTGAAGCTTTCTTT. Translation gives CASSSSGWDLNTEAFF.

This clone came up once. The gene calls are TRBV7-9 and TRBJ1-5; no definite D call. CDR3 length equals 18 residues. V was shortened by 1 base and J by 0 bases, with 16 bases between the two germline ends. CDR1 SEHNR and CDR2 FQNEAQ come from the germline V gene (reference sequence). The CDR3 spells CASSLDSLTSYSNQPQHF. The CDR3 coding sequence is TGTGCCAGCAGCTTAGACAGCCTTACCTCTTATAGCAATCAGCCCCAGCATTTT.

This clone has a handful of counts. The V call is TRBV6-5, the J call TRBJ1-2; tentatively, D is TRBD1 (6 bases). Trimming removed 8 bases at V and 3 bases at J, with 10 bases between. The CDR3 extends over 12 amino acids. Germline-derived CDR1 and CDR2 are MNHEY and SVGAGI. CDR3 sequence reads: CASPPGDYGYTF. The CDR3 DNA sequence: TGTGCCAGCCCCCCAGGGGACTATGGCTACACCTTC.

The chain is built from TRBV4-1 and TRBJ1-4; a weak D match, TRBD1 (5 bases). This CDR3 region has 15 residues. CDR1 is MGHRA, CDR2 YSYEKL, per germline. V lost 1 base to trimming and J lost 5 bases, with 11 bases between them. The CDR3 sequence: CASSQGGAGNEKLFF. The CDR3 DNA reads as TGCGCCAGCAGCCAAGGAGGGGCCGGGAATGAAAAACTGTTTTTT.

The chain joins TRBV5-1 to TRBJ2-1; a weak D match, TRBD1 (6 bases). Per the germline V gene, CDR1 is SGHRS and CDR2 is YFSETQ. The CDR3 covers 15 residues. V was cut by 2 bases and J by 3 bases, with 12 bases left in between. The CDR3 sequence: CASSLQGLNYNEQFF. The CDR3 nucleotides are TGCGCCAGCAGCTTACAGGGCCTAAACTACAATGAGCAGTTCTTC.

The gene calls are TRBV4-1 and TRBJ2-1; 13 nucleotides agree with TRBD2. Trimming cost V 4 bases and J 6 bases; bases outside gene matches: 3. Germline values: CDR1 MGHRA, CDR2 YSYEKL. There are 15 residues in the CDR3. The CDR3 DNA follows: TGCGCCAGCAGCCTGGGACTAGCGGGACGCAATGAGCAGTTCTTC. Amino acids: CASSLGLAGRNEQFF.

This chain links TRBV6-1 with TRBJ2-6; 8 nucleotides line up with TRBD1. The CDR3 has 18 residues. The V gene's germline CDR1 is MNHNS and CDR2 SASEGT. After removal of 4 bases from V and 0 bases from J, the junction contained 8 bases not matched to a gene. CDR3 DNA sequence: TGTGCCAGCAGTGCCCGACAGGGGTCCCCCTCTGGGGCCAACGTCCTGACTTTC. Translation: CASSARQGSPSGANVLTF.

The V and J genes are TRBV4-2 and TRBJ2-1; the match to TRBD2 covers 9 bases. The CDR3 spans 15 residues. Germline V gives CDR1 LGHNA, CDR2 YNFKEQ. The J segment lost 8 bases and the V segment lost 2 bases, leaving 7 bases of the junction unmatched. CDR3 amino acids: CASSQRLAGLYEQFF. The DNA for the CDR3 is TGTGCCAGCAGCCAACGGCTAGCGGGATTGTATGAGCAGTTCTTC.

This rearrangement joins TRBV28 to TRBJ2-3, with a weak D call TRBD2 (6 bases). Germline CDR1 is MDHEN and CDR2 is SYDVKM. V shed 8 bases and J shed 3 bases, with 21 bases lying between them. The CDR3 has 16 residues. The CDR3 DNA reads TGTGCCAGCCGGTTCGGAGGGCCGGTGATAACAGATACGCAGTATTTT. Its translation is CASRFGGPVITDTQYF.

The gene calls are TRBV28 and TRBJ1-2; D gene ambiguous. Germline V gene lookup returns CDR1 MDHEN and CDR2 SYDVKM. V shed 3 bases and J shed 2 bases, with 13 bases lying between them. This CDR3 has 15 amino acids. The CDR3 reads CASSFSGGPNYGYTF. The CDR3 bases are TGTGCCAGCAGTTTTTCTGGAGGCCCAAACTATGGCTACACCTTC.

This clone occurred a few times. V and J are TRBV7-9 and TRBJ2-4, with D tentatively TRBD1 or TRBD2 (5 bases each). Trimming removed 3 bases from V and 0 bases from J, with 6 bases in between. The CDR3 is 14 residues long. CDR1 is SEHNR and CDR2 is FQNEAQ in the germline V gene (reference sequence). CDR3 DNA sequence: TGTGCCAGCAGCTTCGGGACAGCCAAAAACATTCAGTACTTC. It codes for CASSFGTAKNIQYF.

V and J are TRBV2 and TRBJ1-1, with 9 bases lining up with TRBD1. Germline V gene data show CDR1 as SNHLY and CDR2 as FYNNEI. V shed 7 bases and J 1 base; nucleotides not matched to a gene: 4. This CDR3 comprises 14 residues. The CDR3 spells CASKAGQGNTEAFF. CDR3 nucleotides: TGTGCCAGCAAAGCGGGACAGGGGAACACTGAAGCTTTCTTT.

This sequence joins TRBV5-1 and TRBJ2-5; D possibly matches TRBD1 or TRBD2 (5 bases each). Germline CDR1 SGHRS, CDR2 YFSETQ. Trimming left V 3 bases short and J 3 bases short, with 15 bases between. The CDR3 contains 15 residues. CDR3 residues: CASSYLPGREETQYF. DNA for the CDR3: TGCGCCAGCAGCTATTTACCGGGACGTGAAGAGACCCAGTACTTC.